This T cell receptor (beta chain) was captured by sequencing in a study of CD8 T cells in Susac syndrome. Study outcomes and limitations: The CD4+ T cell repertoires of Susac syndrome were found to show no clonal expansion.

In blood CD8+ and CD4+ T cells, TCR beta underwent sequencing. The CDR3 has 13 residues. V lost 2 bases, J lost 5 bases, and 7 bases lay in between. Germline CDR1 and CDR2: MDHEN and SYDVKM. After extraction with the RNeasy kit, about 0.5 to 1 ug of the RNA was reverse transcribed using random hexamers. MiXCR, applied by TCRdb to the immunoSEQ multiplex PCR reads, yields one record per CDR3 protein. The data contain some 190,000 distinct CDR3 sequences, 94% of them singletons. With regard to this clonotype: Antigen specificity is unknown.

The clonotype comes from a human donor with Susac syndrome. The V gene is TRBV28, the J gene TRBJ2-1, with D unclear. Sequenced input: CD4+ T cells from PBMCs. Here the CDR3 DNA reads TGTGCCAGCAGTTTAGACACGGACAATGAGCAGTTCTTC. Its translation is CASSLDTDNEQFF.